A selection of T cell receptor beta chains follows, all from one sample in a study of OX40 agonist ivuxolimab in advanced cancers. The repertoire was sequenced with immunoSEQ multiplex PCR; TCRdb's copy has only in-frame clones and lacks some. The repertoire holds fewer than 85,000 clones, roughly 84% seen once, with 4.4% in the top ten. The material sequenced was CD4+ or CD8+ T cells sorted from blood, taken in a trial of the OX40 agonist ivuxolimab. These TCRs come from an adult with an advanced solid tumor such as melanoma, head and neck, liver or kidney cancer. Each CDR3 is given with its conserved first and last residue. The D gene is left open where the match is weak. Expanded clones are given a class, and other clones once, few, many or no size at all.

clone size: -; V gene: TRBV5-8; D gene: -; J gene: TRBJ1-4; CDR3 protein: CASSPGGALNEKLFF; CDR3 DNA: TGTGCCAGCAGCCCGGGGGGGGCGCTGAATGAAAAACTGTTTTTT
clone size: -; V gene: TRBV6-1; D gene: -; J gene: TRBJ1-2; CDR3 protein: CAGGRAIADLYGYTF; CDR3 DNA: TGTGCCGGAGGAAGGGCCATCGCCGACCTCTATGGCTACACCTTC
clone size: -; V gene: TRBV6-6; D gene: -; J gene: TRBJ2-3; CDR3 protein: CASNTQGRGGDTQYF; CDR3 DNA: TGTGCCAGCAATACACAGGGGAGGGGAGGGGATACGCAGTATTTT
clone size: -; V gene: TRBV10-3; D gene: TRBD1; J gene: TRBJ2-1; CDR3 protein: CAISDWDSLSYNEQFF; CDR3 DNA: TGTGCCATCAGTGACTGGGACAGCCTTTCCTACAATGAGCAGTTCTTC
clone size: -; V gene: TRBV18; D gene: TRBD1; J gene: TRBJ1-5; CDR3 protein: CASSVGTGGNQPQHF; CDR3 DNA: TGTGCCAGCTCAGTCGGGACAGGAGGTAATCAGCCCCAGCATTTT
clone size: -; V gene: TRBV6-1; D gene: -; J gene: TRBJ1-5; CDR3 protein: CASSGRQVYQPQHF; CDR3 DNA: TGTGCCAGCAGTGGAAGGCAGGTGTATCAGCCCCAGCATTTT
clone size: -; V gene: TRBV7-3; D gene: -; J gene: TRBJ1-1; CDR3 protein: CASSLRRPMNTEAFF; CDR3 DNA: TGTGCCAGCAGTTTACGGAGACCTATGAACACTGAAGCTTTCTTT
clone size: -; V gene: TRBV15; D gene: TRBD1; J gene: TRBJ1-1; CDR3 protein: CATSSENRGRRGSFF; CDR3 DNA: TGTGCCACCAGCAGCGAGAACAGGGGGCGGAGGGGGTCTTTCTTT
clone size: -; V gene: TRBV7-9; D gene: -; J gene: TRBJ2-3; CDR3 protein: CASSLGSSMGDTQYF; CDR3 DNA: TGTGCCAGCAGCTTAGGAAGCAGCATGGGAGATACGCAGTATTTT
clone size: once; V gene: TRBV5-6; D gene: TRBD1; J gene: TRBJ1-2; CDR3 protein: CASSLEQTGVIDGYTF; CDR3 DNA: TGTGCCAGCAGCTTGGAACAGACAGGGGTAATCGATGGCTACACCTTC
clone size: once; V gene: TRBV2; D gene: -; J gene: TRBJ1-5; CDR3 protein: CASRPDRSNQPQHF; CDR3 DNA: TGTGCCAGCAGACCGGACAGAAGCAATCAGCCCCAGCATTTT